Following are 2 T cell receptor beta chains from one sample sequenced in a study of beta chain features in type 1 diabetes. Study-wide results and limits: A moderate, significant TCRB CDR3 shortening appeared in type 1 diabetes across four CD4+ subsets.

Antigen specificity for these receptors is unknown. The sequenced template was cDNA made from the entire isolated RNA. Using immunoSEQ multiplex PCR, the repertoire was profiled, and TCRdb retains in-frame clones only, with some absent. The sample records about 390,000 clones, around a tenth being singletons. The source material was central memory CD4+ T cells from blood. These receptors all stem from a man aged 30 to 39 with type 1 diabetes.

This clone was seen more than once but under ten times. The chain employs TRBV11-3 and TRBJ2-4, with 8 bases aligning to TRBD2. Trimming took 4 bases from V and 6 from J; bases not matched to a gene: 11. The CDR3 extends over 16 amino acids. Germline-derived CDR1 and CDR2 are SGHNT and YENEEA. DNA for the CDR3: TGTGCCAGCAGCTCACTCCCGGGAGGGCCGACAAACATTCAGTACTTC. Its translation: CASSSLPGGPTNIQYF.

This chain connects TRBV4-3 to TRBJ2-2, with TRBD2 matching over 13 bases. V was pared by 5 bases and J by 7 bases, with 10 bases of the junction left unmatched. Looked up from germline, CDR1 is LGHNA and CDR2 is YSLEER. CDR3 length equals 17 residues. CDR3 region: CASSFRTSGRAIGELFF. The CDR3 region has the DNA TGCGCCAGCAGCTTTCGAACTAGCGGGAGGGCCATCGGGGAGCTGTTTTTT.